This T cell receptor beta chain came from a study of response to subunit inactivated influenza vaccine. In germline, CDR1 is SGDLS, CDR2 YYNGEE. There are 13 residues in the CDR3. V was shortened by 4 bases and J by 7 bases, with 15 bases between the two germline ends. MiXCR was run by TCRdb on the RT-PCR reads, yielding one entry per CDR3 protein. The sample contains 500,000 to 550,000 distinct CDR3 sequences, roughly 25% of which appear only once. The sample also formed part of further work on T cells expressing NK-cell markers. That study adds: 5'RACE template switching with UMIs generated TCR beta cDNA. The TCR beta repertoires were obtained from sorted CD3+CD56+NKG2C+, CD3+CD56+NKG2C- and CD3+CD56-NKG2C+ T cells. Within the sequenced cohort of eight donors, seven exhibited HCMV seropositivity and one was seronegative. About six donors showed dominant NKG2C+ clonotypes comprising roughly 1.0-7.0% of their CD8+ T cells. Several donors likewise had their CD3+CD56-NKG2C+ fraction led by these clonotypes.

The sample was CD4+ T cells sorted from PBMCs, taken 11 to 12 days after vaccination. The chain joins TRBV9 to TRBJ2-7; D gene unclear. The clonotype comes from a man aged 50-59 years who received an inactivated influenza vaccine. The CDR3 protein is CASSLSSGREQYF. The CDR3 DNA follows: TGTGCCAGCAGCCTCTCGAGTGGGCGGGAGCAGTACTTC.